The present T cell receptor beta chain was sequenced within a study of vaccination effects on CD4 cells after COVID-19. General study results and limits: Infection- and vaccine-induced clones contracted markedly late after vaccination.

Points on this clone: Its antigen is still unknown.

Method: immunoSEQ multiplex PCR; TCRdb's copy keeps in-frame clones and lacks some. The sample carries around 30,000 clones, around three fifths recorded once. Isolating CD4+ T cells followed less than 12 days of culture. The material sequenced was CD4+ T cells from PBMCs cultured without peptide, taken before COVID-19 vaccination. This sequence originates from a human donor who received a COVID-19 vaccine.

The CDR3 sequence is CASSLWQLNYGYTF. The CDR3 DNA sequence: TGTGCCAGCAGCTTATGGCAGCTTAACTATGGCTACACCTTC. V gene TRBV5-8 combines with J gene TRBJ1-2, with no clear D. The CDR3 is made up of 14 amino acids. Germline CDR1 and CDR2: SGHTS and YDEGEE. V lost 2 bases, J lost 1 base, and 9 bases lay in between.